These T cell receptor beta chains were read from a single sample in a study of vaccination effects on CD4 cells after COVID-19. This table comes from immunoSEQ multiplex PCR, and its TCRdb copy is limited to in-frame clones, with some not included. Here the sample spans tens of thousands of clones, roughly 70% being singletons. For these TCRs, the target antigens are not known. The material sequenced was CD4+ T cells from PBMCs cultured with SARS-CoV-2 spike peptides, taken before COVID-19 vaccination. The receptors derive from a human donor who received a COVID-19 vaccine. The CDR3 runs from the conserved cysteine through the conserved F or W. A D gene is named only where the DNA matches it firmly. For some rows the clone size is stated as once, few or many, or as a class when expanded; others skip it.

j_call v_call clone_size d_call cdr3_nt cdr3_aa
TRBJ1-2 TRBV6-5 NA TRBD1 TGTGCCAGCAGCGCCGGACAGGGGAAGGGTGGCTACACCTTC CASSAGQGKGGYTF
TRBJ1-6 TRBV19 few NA TGTGCCAGTAGTATGGATCGGGTTGGTTTGTCGAATTCACCCCTCCACTTT CASSMDRVGLSNSPLHF
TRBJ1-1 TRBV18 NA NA TGTGCCAGCTCAAAACAGGGTTGGGCTGAAGCTTTCTTT CASSKQGWAEAFF
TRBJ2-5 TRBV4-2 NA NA TGTGCCAGCTCCTCAGATAATTACGGCCAAGAGACCCAGTACTTC CASSSDNYGQETQYF
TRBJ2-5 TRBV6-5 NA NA TGTGCCAGCAGGCCCGGGCTGGGGGCCGAGACCCAGTACTTC CASRPGLGAETQYF
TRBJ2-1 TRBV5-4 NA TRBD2 TGTGCCAGCAGCACGGGACTAGTCCCGAAGGGTCGGTTCTTC CASSTGLVPKGRFF
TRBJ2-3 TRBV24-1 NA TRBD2 TGTGCCACCAGTGATGCGGGACTAGCGGGGGTGTCAGATACGCAGTATTTT CATSDAGLAGVSDTQYF
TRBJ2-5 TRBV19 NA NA TGTGCCAGTAGTATATGGGGAGAGACCCAGTACTTC CASSIWGETQYF
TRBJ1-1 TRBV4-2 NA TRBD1 TGTGCCAGCAGCCAACCACAGGGGAATGATGTTTTCTTT CASSQPQGNDVFF
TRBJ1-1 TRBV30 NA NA TGTGCCTGGAATTCACTAAAACGGGACCGTGAAGCTTTCTTT CAWNSLKRDREAFF
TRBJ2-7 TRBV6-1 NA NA TGTGCCAGCAGTGAAGCCTGGACGTACTCCTACGAGCAGTACTTC CASSEAWTYSYEQYF
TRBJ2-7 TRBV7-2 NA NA TGTGCCAGCAGCACCCGGACAGAATACGAGCAGTACTTC CASSTRTEYEQYF
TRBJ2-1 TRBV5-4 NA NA TGTGCCAGCAGCTTTCAGGGCAGGGACAATGAGCAGTTCTTC CASSFQGRDNEQFF
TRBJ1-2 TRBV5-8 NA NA TGTGCCAGCAGCCATCAACATCGATACTCCGGGACACCTGAACCTTATGGCTACACCTTC CASSHQHRYSGTPEPYGYTF
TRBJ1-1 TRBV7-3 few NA TGTGCCAGCAGCCCCGGACGGAACACTGAAGCTTTCTTT CASSPGRNTEAFF
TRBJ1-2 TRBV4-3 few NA TGCGCCAGCAGCCAAGATCCCACAGGGCACTATGGCTACACCTTC CASSQDPTGHYGYTF
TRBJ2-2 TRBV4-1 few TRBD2 TGCGCCAGCAGCCAGAGCGGGAGAAACACCGGGGAGCTGTTTTTT CASSQSGRNTGELFF
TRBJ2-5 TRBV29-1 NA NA TGCAGCGTTGAACTGGGAGAGACCCAGTACTTC CSVELGETQYF
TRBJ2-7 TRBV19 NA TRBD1 TGTGCCAGTAGTATCGGTAGCGGGACAGGGGGCCGTAGCTCCTACGAGCAGTACTTC CASSIGSGTGGRSSYEQYF
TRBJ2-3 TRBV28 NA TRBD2 TGTGCCAGCAGTTTAAGCGGGATAGGCACAGATACGCAGTATTTT CASSLSGIGTDTQYF
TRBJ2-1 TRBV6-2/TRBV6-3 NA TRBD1 TGTGCCAGCAGTCGCTCGACCGCGACAGGGGTGGCCTACAATGAGCAGTTCTTC CASSRSTATGVAYNEQFF
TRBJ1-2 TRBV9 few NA TGTGCCAGCAGCGCCGGGAACCTCTATGGCTACACCTTC CASSAGNLYGYTF